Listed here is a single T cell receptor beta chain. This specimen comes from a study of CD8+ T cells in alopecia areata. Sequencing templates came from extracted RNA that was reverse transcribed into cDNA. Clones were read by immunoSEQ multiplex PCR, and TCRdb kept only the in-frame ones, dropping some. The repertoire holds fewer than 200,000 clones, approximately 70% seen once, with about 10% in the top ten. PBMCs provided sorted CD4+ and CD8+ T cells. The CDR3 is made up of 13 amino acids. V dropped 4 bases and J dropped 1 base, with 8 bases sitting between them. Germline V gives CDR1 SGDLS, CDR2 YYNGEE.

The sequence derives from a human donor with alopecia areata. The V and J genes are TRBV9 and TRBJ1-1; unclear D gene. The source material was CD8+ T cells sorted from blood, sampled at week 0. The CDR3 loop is CASSSGANTEAFF. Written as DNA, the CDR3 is TGTGCCAGCAGCTCAGGTGCGAACACTGAAGCTTTCTTT.